This TCR beta chain appears in the sequencing data of a study of blood T cells in healthy people across ages. The CDR3 is 17 residues long. CDR1 and CDR2 from the germline V gene are SGHTA and FQGTGA. After removal of 4 bases from V and 4 bases from J, the junction contained 9 bases not matched to a gene. The use of a sample-barcoded 5' primer and a J-beta primer mix characterized a second PCR of roughly 7 to 11 cycles. Each CDR3 protein is one row after TCRdb ran MiXCR on the 5' RACE reads. Of hundreds of thousands of distinct CDR3 sequences listed, more than 45% are singletons. The sequencing input was blood. The TCR sequence derives from a man aged 25 to 45 in good health. The gene calls are TRBV7-3 and TRBJ2-2; TRBD2 matches 10 bases. The CDR3 DNA reads TGTGCCAGCAGCTCACCCGCTAGCGGGAGTACCACCGGGGAGCTGTTTTTT. Amino acid sequence: CASSSPASGSTTGELFF.